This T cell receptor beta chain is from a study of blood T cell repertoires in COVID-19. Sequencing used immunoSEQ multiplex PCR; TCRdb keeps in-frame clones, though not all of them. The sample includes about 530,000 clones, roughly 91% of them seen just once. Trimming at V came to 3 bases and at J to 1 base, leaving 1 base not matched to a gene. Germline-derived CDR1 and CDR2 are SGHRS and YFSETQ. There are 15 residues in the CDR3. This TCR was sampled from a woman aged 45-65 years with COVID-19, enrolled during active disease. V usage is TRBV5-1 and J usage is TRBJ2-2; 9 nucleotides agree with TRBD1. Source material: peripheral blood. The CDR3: CASSWGQGNTGELFF. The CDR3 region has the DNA TGCGCCAGCAGCTGGGGACAGGGGAACACCGGGGAGCTGTTTTTT.